Sequencing of this TCR beta chain was carried out in a study of blood T cell repertoires in COVID-19 (dated by TCRdb to 2018 to 2021). In the study overall: Samples covering the acute and convalescent phases of COVID-19 were provided by collaborators in the United States, Italy and Spain. The material from the prospective study consisted of cDNA or gDNA derived from T cells, B-cell-depleted T cells, or PBMCs. The dataset comprised deeply sampled blood TCRbeta repertoires from subjects exposed to, actively infected with, or recovered from COVID-19. A freely available public database, intended as a resource for researchers studying the immune response to SARS-CoV-2, is where the repertoires were released. Samples were obtained from the ongoing ImmuneRACE study (first 160 participants) and from over 1,000 subjects provided by 6 global collaborators. Nearly every sample came with metadata listing a de-identified subject ID, COVID-19 status, age in years and sex. Where available, HLA class I and class II types were obtained from metadata supplied by the sample provider rather than from assay-based typing.

From the cysteine up to the phenylalanine, the CDR3 has a length of 17 residues. Only the CDR3 DNA stays, 51 bases, in frame from base 1. V is trimmed back by 9 bases and J by 0 bases, and the junction contains 12 bases that no gene match accounts for. CDR1 and CDR2 (MNHEY, SMNVEV) derive from the germline V gene (reference sequence). A second Seattle source provided samples from volunteer blood donors who had recovered from COVID-19. Whole blood was collected in K2EDTA tubes by collaborating institutions according to the institutions' own protocols. For TCRbeta analysis, collaborators shipped samples in one of three forms: frozen whole blood, isolated PBMCs, or DNA extracted from either of those sample types. Details on this clone: No cognate antigen has been identified for it. Within one base of it there is no much larger clone, and no base qualities were kept.

TCRbeta CDR3 regions were amplified from genomic DNA by means of the immunoSEQ Assay, a bias-controlled multiplex PCR. For the original study's pipeline: The number of nucleated cells in each sample was estimated by amplification of reference gene primers within the assay. To quantify the absolute abundance of each unique TCRbeta CDR3 rearrangement, sequence reads were collapsed and filtered. Productive Simpson clonality was computed per sample as the square root of Simpson's diversity index over productive rearrangements. The table was pulled from immuneACCESS by TCRdb, which kept in-frame rearrangements only. Such tables lose some clones; where checked, under half of the loss comes from unresolved V genes, and the rest has no known cause. V and J calls and clone size are given by that table; D and trimming were obtained from the DNA. Counted in this sample were 110,000 or so clones; about 86% of them appeared once. The ten largest make up approximately 8.7% of the sample.

Points the paper makes about the study in general: The quantity of clinical and demographic metadata differed by source and by participant and was supplied without curation.

Specimen: peripheral blood. This receptor was taken from a man in his 70s who had recovered from COVID-19. The rearrangement combines TRBV27 with TRBJ1-1, with 11 bases in between that match TRBD1. The CDR3 reads CASWTGGGGGLNTEAFF. DNA sequence: TGTGCCAGTTGGACAGGGGGCGGAGGAGGTTTGAACACTGAAGCTTTCTTT.